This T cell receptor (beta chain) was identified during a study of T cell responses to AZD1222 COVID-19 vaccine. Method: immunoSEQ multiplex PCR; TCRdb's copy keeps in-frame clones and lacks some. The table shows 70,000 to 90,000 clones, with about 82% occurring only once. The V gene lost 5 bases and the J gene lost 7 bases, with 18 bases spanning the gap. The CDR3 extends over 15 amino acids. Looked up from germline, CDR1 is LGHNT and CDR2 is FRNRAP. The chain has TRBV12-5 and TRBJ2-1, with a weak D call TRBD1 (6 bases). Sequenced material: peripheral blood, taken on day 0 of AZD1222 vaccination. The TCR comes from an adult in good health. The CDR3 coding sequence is TGTGCTAGTGGTCCTACCGTCGAAGGGGGAAATGAGCAGTTCTTC. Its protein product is CASGPTVEGGNEQFF.